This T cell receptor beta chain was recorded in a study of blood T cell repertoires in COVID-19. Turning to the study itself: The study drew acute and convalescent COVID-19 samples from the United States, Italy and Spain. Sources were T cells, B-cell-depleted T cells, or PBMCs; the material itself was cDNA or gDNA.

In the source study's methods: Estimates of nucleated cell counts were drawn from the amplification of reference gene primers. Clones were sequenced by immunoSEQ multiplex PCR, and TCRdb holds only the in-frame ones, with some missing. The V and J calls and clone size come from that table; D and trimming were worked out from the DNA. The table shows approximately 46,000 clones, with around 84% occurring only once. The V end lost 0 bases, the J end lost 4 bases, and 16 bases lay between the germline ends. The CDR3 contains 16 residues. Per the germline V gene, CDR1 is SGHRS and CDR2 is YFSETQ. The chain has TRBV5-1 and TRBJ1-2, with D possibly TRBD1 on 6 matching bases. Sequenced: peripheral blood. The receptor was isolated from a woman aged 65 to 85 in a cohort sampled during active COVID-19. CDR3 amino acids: CASSLGDVTGGYGYTF. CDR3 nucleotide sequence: TGCGCCAGCAGCTTGGGGGACGTGACAGGTGGCTATGGCTACACCTTC.